The entry below gives a single T cell receptor beta chain sequence along with its context. The CDR3 covers 17 residues. V was shortened by 5 bases and J by 0 bases, with 17 bases between the two germline ends. Germline-derived CDR1 and CDR2 are SGHAT and FQNNGV. TCRdb ran MiXCR on the 5' RACE reads and lists one entry per CDR3 protein. The sample includes approximately 350,000 distinct CDR3 sequences, approximately 22% of them seen just once. The data are from a study of CD8 T cells in ankylosing spondylitis. This clonotype originated in a male donor with ankylosing spondylitis or in good health (not recorded which). This rearrangement joins TRBV11-2 to TRBJ2-1; D is unresolved. Material for sequencing was blood, either unsorted or a sorted T cell fraction (not recorded which). Written as DNA, the CDR3 is TGTGCCAGCAGCCCCCCGGACGGCCAAAGCTCCTACAATGAGCAGTTCTTC. It codes for CASSPPDGQSSYNEQFF.